This T cell receptor (beta chain) was identified during a study of cytomegalovirus exposure and HLA in healthy donors. Study-wide results and caveats: Presence/absence analyses rested on an assumption that sequencing depth was roughly uniform across donors.

This PCR relied on a set of 60 Vbeta primers and 13 Jbeta primers. Assay used: immunoSEQ multiplex PCR; TCRdb lists only in-frame clones, some missing. The sample has fewer than 250,000 clones; around 81% are singletons. The length of the CDR3 is 13 residues. In germline, CDR1 is SQVTM, CDR2 ANQGSEA. The V end lost 5 bases, the J end lost 3 bases, and 12 bases lay between the germline ends. As concerns this clone: Its antigen is undetermined.

Sequenced input: PBMCs. The origin of this receptor is a man younger than 35 in good health and CMV-seronegative. The V gene is TRBV29-1, the J gene TRBJ2-3; TRBD2 is a possible D gene (6 bases). The CDR3 here is CSVTGTVTDTQYF. The CDR3 bases are TGCAGCGTTACCGGGACTGTGACAGATACGCAGTATTTT.